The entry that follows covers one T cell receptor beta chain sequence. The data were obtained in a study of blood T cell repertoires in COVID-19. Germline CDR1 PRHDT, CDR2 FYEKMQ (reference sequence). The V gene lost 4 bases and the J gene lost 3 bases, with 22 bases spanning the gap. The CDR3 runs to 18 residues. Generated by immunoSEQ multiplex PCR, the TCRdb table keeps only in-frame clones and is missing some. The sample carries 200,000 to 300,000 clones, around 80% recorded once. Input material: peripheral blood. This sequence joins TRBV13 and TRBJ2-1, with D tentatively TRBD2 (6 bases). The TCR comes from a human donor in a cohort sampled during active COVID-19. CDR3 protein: CASSSSSRAGRYYNEQFF. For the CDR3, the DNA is TGTGCCAGCAGCTCCTCGTCCCGCGCGGGACGTTACTACAATGAGCAGTTCTTC.